This TCR beta chain is from a study of T-cell memory formation after mild COVID-19. Study-wide background: Largely donor-specific sequence clusters came from a couple of donors. Study observations and caveats: Mostly located in CM and EM were contracting CD4+ clones, with contracting CD8+ clones located in EMRA.

This clonotype occurred a few times. Antigen unknown. Germline V gives CDR1 SGHTA, CDR2 FQGNSA. This CDR3 comprises 17 residues. J was trimmed by 8 bases and V by 4 bases; bases with no gene match: 12. MiXCR, applied by TCRdb to the 5' RACE reads, yields one record per CDR3 protein. The sample lists under 450,000 distinct CDR3 sequences; around 14% were seen once. The chain carries TRBV7-2 and TRBJ1-6; TRBD1 matches at 9 bases. This clonotype originated in a man aged 18-30 years who had mild COVID-19 (a few samples of this study predate the infection). Cell type and time point are not known. Sequences were obtained from PBMCs or a T cell subset sorted from them (not recorded which). In DNA, the CDR3 is TGTGCCAGCAGCTCCAGACTCACAGGGGGCCTATATTCACCCCTCCACTTT. It translates to CASSSRLTGGLYSPLHF.